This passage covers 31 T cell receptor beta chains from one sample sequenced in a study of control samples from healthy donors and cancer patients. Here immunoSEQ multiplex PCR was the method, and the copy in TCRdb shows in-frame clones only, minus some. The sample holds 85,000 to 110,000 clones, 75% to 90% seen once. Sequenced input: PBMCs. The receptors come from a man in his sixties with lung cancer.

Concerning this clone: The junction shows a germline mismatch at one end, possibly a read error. For the CDR3, the DNA is TGCAGCGTTGAGCCCAATGCGCAGGATTTTGTTGTCTTC. Translation: CSVEPNAQDFVVF. This rearrangement joins TRBV29-1 to TRBJ2-1; D remains ambiguous. The germline CDR1 and CDR2 sequences are SQVTM and ANQGSEA. The length of the CDR3 is 13 residues.

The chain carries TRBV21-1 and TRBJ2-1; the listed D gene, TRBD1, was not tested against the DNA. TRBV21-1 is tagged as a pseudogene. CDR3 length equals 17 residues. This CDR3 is CASSKGEAGDYYNEQFF. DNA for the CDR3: TGTGCCAGCAGCAAAGGGGAAGCAGGGGATTACTACAATGAGCAGTTCTTC.

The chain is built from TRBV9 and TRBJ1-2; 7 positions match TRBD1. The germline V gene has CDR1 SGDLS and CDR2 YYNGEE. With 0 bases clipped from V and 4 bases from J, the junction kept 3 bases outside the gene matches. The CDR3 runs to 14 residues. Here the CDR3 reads CASSVGGGGYGYTF. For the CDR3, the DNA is TGTGCCAGCAGCGTAGGAGGGGGCGGCTATGGCTACACCTTC.

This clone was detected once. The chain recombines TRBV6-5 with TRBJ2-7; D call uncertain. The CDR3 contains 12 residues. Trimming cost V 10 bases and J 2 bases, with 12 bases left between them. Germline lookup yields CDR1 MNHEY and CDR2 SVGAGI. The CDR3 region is CATTSTTYEQYF. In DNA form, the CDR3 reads TGTGCCACCACAAGCACGACCTACGAGCAGTACTTC.

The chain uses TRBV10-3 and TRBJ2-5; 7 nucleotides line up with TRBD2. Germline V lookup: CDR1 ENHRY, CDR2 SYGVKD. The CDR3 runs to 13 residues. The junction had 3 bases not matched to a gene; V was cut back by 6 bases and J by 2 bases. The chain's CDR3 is CAISTSAQETQYF. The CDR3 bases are TGTGCCATCAGCACTAGCGCTCAAGAGACCCAGTACTTC.

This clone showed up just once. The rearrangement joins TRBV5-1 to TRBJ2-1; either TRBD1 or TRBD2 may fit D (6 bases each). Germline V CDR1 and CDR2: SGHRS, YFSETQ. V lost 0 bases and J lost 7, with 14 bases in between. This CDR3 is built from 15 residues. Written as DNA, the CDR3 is TGCGCCAGCAGCTTGGTTCCGGGGGCGGAGAATGAGCAGTTCTTC. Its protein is CASSLVPGAENEQFF.

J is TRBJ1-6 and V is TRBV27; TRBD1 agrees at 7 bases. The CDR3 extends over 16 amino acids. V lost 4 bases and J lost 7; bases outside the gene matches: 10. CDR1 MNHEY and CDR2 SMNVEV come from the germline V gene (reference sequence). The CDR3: CASSSLRQGLNSPLHF. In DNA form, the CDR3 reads TGTGCCAGCAGTTCACTTCGACAGGGTCTAAATTCACCCCTCCACTTT.

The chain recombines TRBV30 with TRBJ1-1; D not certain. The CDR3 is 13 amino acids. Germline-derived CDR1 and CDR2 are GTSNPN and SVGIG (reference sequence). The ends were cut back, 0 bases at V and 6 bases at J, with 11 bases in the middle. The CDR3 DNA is TGTGCCTGGAGTGTACATGATGGAGCTGAAGCTTTCTTT. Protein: CAWSVHDGAEAFF.

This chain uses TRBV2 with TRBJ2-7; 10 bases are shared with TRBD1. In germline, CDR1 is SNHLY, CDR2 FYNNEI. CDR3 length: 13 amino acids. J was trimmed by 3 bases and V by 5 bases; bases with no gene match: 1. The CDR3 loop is CASSWDRGYEQYV. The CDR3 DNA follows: TGTGCCAGCAGTTGGGACAGGGGCTACGAGCAGTACGTC.

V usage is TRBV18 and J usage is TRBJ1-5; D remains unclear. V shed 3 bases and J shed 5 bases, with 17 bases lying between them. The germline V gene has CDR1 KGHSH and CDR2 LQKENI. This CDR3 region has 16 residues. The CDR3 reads CASSPLRTAPDQPQHF. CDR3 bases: TGTGCCAGCTCACCTTTACGGACCGCTCCGGATCAGCCCCAGCATTTT.

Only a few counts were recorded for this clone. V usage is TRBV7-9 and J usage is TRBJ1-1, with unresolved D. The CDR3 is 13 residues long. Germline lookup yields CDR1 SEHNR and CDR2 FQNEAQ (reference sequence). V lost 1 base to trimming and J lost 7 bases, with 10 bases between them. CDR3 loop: CASSLVGVFEAFF. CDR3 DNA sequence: TGTGCCAGCAGCTTAGTGGGAGTCTTTGAAGCTTTCTTT. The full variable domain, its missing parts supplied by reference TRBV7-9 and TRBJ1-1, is DTGVSQNPRHKITKRGQNVTFRCDPISEHNRLYWYRQTLGQGPEFLTYFQNEAQLEKSRLLSDRFSAERPKGSFSTLEIQRTEQGDSAMYLCASSLVGVFEAFFGQGTRLTVV.

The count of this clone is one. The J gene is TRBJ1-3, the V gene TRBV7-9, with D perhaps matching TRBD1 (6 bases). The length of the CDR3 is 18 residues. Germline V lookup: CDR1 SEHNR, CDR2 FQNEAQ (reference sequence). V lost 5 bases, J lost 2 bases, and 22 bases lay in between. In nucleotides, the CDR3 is TGTGCCAGCAGCCCCGAGGGGGAGGCATGGAGAGCTGGAAACACCATATATTTT. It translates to CASSPEGEAWRAGNTIYF.

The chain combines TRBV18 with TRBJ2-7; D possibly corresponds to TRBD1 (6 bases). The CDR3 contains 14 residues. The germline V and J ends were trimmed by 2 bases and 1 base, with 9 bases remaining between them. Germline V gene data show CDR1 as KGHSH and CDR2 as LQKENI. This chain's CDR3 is CASSPGRGSYEQYF. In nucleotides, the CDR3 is TGTGCCAGCTCACCAGGCAGGGGATCCTACGAGCAGTACTTC.

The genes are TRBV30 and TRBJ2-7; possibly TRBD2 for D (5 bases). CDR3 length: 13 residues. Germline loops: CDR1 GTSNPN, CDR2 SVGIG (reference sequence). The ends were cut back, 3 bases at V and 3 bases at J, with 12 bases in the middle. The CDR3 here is CAWSAGNLYEQYV. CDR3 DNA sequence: TGTGCCTGGAGCGCGGGCAATCTCTACGAGCAGTACGTC.

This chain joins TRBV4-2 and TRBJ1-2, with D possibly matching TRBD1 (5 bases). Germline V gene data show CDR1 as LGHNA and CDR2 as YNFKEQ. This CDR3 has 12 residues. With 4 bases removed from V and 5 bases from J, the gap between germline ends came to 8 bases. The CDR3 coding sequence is TGTGCCAGCAGCCCTCAGGGTTATGGCTACACCTTC. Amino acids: CASSPQGYGYTF.

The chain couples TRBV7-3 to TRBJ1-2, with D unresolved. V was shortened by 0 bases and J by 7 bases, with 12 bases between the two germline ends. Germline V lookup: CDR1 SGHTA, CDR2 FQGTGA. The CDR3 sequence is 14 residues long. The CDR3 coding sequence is TGTGCCAGCAGCTTAACGACGGAATTAGGTGGCTACACCTTC. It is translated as CASSLTTELGGYTF.

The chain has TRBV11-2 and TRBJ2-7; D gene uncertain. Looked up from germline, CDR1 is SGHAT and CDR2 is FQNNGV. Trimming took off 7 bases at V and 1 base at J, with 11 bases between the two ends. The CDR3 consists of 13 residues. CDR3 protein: CASMGPGSYEQYF. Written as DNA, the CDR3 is TGTGCCAGCATGGGTCCCGGGTCCTACGAGCAGTACTTC.

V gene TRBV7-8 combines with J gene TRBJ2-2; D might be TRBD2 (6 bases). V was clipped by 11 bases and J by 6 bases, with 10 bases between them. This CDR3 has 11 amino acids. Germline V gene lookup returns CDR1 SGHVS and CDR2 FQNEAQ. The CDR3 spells CAGWEAGELFF. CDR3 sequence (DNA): TGTGCCGGGTGGGAGGCCGGGGAGCTGTTTTTT.

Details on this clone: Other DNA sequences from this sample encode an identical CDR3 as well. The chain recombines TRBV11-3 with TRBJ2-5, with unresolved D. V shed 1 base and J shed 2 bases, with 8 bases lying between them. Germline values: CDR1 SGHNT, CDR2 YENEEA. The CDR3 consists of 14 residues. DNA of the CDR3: TGTGCCAGCAGCTTAGGTTACAGACAAGAGACCCAGTACTTC. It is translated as CASSLGYRQETQYF. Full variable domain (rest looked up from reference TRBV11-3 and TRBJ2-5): EAGVVQSPRYKIIEKKQPVAFWCNPISGHNTLYWYLQNLGQGPELLIRYENEEAVDDSQLPKDRFSAERLKGVDSTLKIQPAELGDSAVYLCASSLGYRQETQYFGPGTRLLVL.

The CDR3 region has the DNA TGCGCCAGCAGCCCACTGACACAGGGGACGCAGTATTTT. It translates to CASSPLTQGTQYF. V and J are TRBV4-1 and TRBJ2-3; the match to TRBD1 covers 7 bases. The V and J ends lost 4 bases and 9 bases, in that order; junction bases with no gene match: 7. The CDR3 has 13 residues. Germline V gives CDR1 MGHRA, CDR2 YSYEKL.

The CDR3 loop is CASSLDSNSNQPQHF. CDR3 nucleotide sequence: TGCGCCAGCAGCTTGGACAGTAATAGCAATCAGCCCCAGCATTTT. This chain links TRBV5-1 with TRBJ1-5; D gene ambiguous. CDR1 SGHRS and CDR2 YFSETQ come from the germline V gene. The CDR3 spans 15 residues. V was shortened by 0 bases and J by 0 bases, with 7 bases between the two germline ends.

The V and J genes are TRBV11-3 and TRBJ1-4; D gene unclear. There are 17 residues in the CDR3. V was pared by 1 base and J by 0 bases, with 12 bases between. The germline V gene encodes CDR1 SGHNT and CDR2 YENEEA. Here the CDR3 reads CASSLGSISATNEKLFF. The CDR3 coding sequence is TGTGCCAGCAGCTTAGGGTCCATCTCTGCAACTAATGAAAAACTGTTTTTT.

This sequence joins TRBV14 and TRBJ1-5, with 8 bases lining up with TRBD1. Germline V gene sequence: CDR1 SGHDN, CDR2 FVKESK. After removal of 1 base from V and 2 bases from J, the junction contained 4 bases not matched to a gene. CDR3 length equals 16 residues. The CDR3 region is CASSQGTGYGNQPQHF. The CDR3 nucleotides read TGTGCCAGCAGCCAAGGGACAGGGTATGGCAATCAGCCCCAGCATTTT.

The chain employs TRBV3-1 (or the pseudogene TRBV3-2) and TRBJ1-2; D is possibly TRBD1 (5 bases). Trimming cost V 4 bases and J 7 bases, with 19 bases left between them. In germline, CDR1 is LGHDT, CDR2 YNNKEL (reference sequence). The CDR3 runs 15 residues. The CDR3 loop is CASSRGSGPERGYTF. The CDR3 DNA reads TGTGCCAGCAGCCGGGGGTCAGGGCCCGAGCGTGGCTACACCTTC.

CDR3 bases: TGTGCCAGCAGTTATGTAGGTAGCGGGGTGGATGAGCAGTTCTTC. This codes for CASSYVGSGVDEQFF. The V gene is TRBV6-5, the J gene TRBJ2-1; TRBD2 agrees at 8 bases. CDR1 and CDR2 (germline): MNHEY, SVGAGI. The ends lost 3 bases at V and 8 bases at J; junction bases unmatched: 9. CDR3 length equals 15 residues.

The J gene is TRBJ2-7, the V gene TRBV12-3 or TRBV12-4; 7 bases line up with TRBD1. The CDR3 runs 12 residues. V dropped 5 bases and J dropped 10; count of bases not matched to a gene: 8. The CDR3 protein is CASSGRQGFQYV. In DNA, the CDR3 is TGTGCCAGCAGTGGTCGACAGGGTTTCCAGTACGTC.

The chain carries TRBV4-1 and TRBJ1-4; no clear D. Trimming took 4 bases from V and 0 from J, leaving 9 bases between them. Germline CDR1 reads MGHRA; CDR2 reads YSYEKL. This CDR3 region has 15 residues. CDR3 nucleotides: TGCGCCAGCAGCCGAGGCGTGGCAACTAATGAAAAACTGTTTTTT. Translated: CASSRGVATNEKLFF.

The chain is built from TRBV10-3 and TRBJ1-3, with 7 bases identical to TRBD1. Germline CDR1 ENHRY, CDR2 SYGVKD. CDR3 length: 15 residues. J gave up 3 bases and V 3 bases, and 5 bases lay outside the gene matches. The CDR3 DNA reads TGTGCCATCAGTGACAGGGGGTCAGGTGGAAACACCATATATTTT. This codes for CAISDRGSGGNTIYF.

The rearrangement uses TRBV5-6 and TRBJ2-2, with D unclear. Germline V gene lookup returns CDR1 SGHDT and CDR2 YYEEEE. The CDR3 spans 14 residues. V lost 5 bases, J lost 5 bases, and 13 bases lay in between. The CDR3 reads CASSQNKGTGELFF. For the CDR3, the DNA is TGTGCCAGCAGTCAAAATAAAGGGACCGGGGAGCTGTTTTTT.

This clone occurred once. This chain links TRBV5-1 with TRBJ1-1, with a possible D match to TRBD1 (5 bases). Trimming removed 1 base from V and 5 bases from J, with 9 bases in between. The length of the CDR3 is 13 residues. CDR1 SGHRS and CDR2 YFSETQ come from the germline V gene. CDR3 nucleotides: TGCGCCAGCAGCTTGAGACAGCCAACTGAAGCTTTCTTT. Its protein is CASSLRQPTEAFF.

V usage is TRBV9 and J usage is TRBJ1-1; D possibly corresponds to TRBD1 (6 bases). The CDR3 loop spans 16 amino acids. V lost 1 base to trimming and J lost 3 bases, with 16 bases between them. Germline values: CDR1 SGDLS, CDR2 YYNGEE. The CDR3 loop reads CASSVSPGTQYTEAFF. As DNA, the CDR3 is TGTGCCAGCAGCGTAAGTCCGGGGACACAGTACACTGAAGCTTTCTTT.